This T cell receptor beta chain stems from a study of Ad26.COV2.S vaccination and SARS-CoV-2 variants. Specified treatment: 15 to 20 received Ad26.COV2.S at low or high dose, single or two shots; five or six received placebo; per-sample allocation not given. Sampling was done on day 63 after the first vaccine or placebo injection. Immunization relied on an Ad26 vector, which expressed Wuhan-strain SARS-CoV-2 spike. TCRdb keeps only in-frame clones here, not all; method: immunoSEQ multiplex PCR. The data contain over 350,000 clones, about 88% of them singletons. The CDR3 has 13 amino acids. Germline V gene sequence: CDR1 SNHLY, CDR2 FYNNEI. V lost 3 bases, J lost 4 bases, and 7 bases lay in between.

The sequencing used peripheral blood, collected in a trial of Ad26.COV2.S vaccine versus placebo. The chain has TRBV2 and TRBJ2-1, with D possibly TRBD2 on 6 matching bases. This sequence was found in a person aged 18 to 65 who received the Ad26.COV2.S COVID-19 vaccine or a placebo. This CDR3 reads CASSEGLYNEQFF. As DNA, the CDR3 is TGTGCCAGCAGTGAGGGACTTTACAATGAGCAGTTCTTC. The variable domain in full, with the rest retrieved from reference TRBV2 and TRBJ2-1, is EPEVTQTPSHQVTQMGQEVILRCVPISNHLYFYWYRQILGQKVEFLVSFYNNEISEKSEIFDDQFSVERPDGSNFTLKIRSTKLEDSAMYFCASSEGLYNEQFFGPGTRLTVL.